This note documents a single T cell receptor (beta chain) sequence. This clonotype was picked up many times. The antigen it binds to is not known. Within one base of it there is no much larger clone, and no base qualities were kept. What the time point label conveys for this sample: newly diagnosed GD, antithyroid drugs for less than 3 months. For both TCR sequencing and RNA sequencing, RNA was extracted from PBMCs in TRIzol. The diagnosis of Graves' disease followed American Thyroid Association guidelines. Patients were recruited from an endocrinology department in Xi'an, China. From each patient, approximately 10 milliliters of peripheral blood was collected into an EDTA anticoagulant tube. Ficoll Paque Plus density gradient separation was used to isolate PBMCs, and no further T cell sorting was performed. An Agilent 2100 Bioanalyzer and agarose gel were used to assess RNA quality, and a NanoDrop 2000 was used to measure RNA concentration.

The CDR3 numbers 13 residues from cysteine through phenylalanine. Solely the CDR3 DNA is kept, with 39 bases framed from the first base. The V end loses 2 bases and the J end loses 7 bases, and a stretch of 9 bases separates them. CDR1 and CDR2 are read off the germline V gene (reference sequence) as MNHEY and SMNVEV. This entry comes from a study of regulatory T cells in long-lasting Graves disease (dated by TCRdb to the early 2020s). About the study as a whole: In the newly diagnosed Graves' disease group, patients had been taking antithyroid drugs for less than 3 months. Patients with persistent Graves' disease were compared with patients with newly diagnosed Graves' disease using TCR sequencing and RNA sequencing of peripheral blood. The study was conducted in China and was registered as a clinical trial. A total of roughly 33 samples underwent TCR sequencing: about 13 from persistent and roughly 20 from newly diagnosed Graves' disease patients.

Findings and caveats that apply to the study as a whole: TRBV28, TRBJ1-2 and TRBJ2-5 were preferentially used in persistent disease, while TRBV20-1 and TRBJ2-1 were favored in newly diagnosed disease. Persistent patients shared more public clonotypes among themselves (fewer than 3,000) than newly diagnosed patients did (more than 850). Only the TCR beta chain was sequenced and analyzed. Compared with newly diagnosed patients, patients with persistent Graves' disease had lower TCR Shannon entropy and fewer highly expanded clones, which suggests clonal expansion. Only peripheral blood was studied, because thyroid tissue, the primary lesion, was inaccessible. The authors acknowledged the small sample size as a limitation that may reduce accuracy.

The method was multiplex PCR. Instrument used: Illumina HiSeq 4000. iRepertoire HTBI primers and Arm-PCR amplification of CDR3 regions were used to construct TCR beta libraries. PCR products were gel purified before sequencing. The authors' analysis ran thus. A total of 62 TRBV and more than twelve TRBJ segments were identified across samples and were used for gene usage analysis of CDR3 amino acid clonotypes. COPE and FqMerger were used to merge filtered high-quality paired reads into contigs. Contigs were aligned with BLAST to IMGT TRBV, TRBD and TRBJ reference genes, and CDR3 was defined per IMGT. Clonotypes above 0.1% frequency were classified as highly expanded clones. Repertoire diversity was measured by Shannon entropy, and V-J evenness by the Gini coefficient. A clonotype was considered public if more than one individual shared it. The public reads were run again by TCRdb, first through fastp at Q25 and then through MiXCR, and only productive beta chains were kept. Each entry is one CDR3 protein sequence, shown with its most common DNA and genes. V and J calls and clone size were set by TCRdb, not the authors. Across this sample there are some 560,000 distinct CDR3 sequences, with around 16% seen only once. Roughly 25% of the sample is taken by the ten largest.

These records were also assigned to another study, of T cells in Graves' hyperthyroidism and ophthalmopathy. The second paper further reports: Stable Graves' hyperthyroidism was defined as the absence of progression to ophthalmopathy over 18 months of follow-up. Hyperthyroidism patients were newly diagnosed, with disease duration under 2 months, and aged 18 to 65 years. The study excluded patients with uncontrolled infections, other autoimmune diseases, pregnancy or lactation. Diagnoses relied on clinical symptoms, serum thyroxine and TRAb, thyroid ultrasound and orbital computed tomography. The first round of RT-PCR for the TCR CDR3 was performed with the HTBI primer set and the Qiagen OneStep RT-PCR kit. Blood samples also contained most of the expanded thyroid clonotypes (frequency above 0.001), which suggests that blood repertoires may reflect thyroid immune responses. In cross-validation, a model built on a 13 V-J signature told ophthalmopathy apart from stable hyperthyroidism with under 90% sensitivity and roughly 82% specificity, and in testing the same model reached 80%/75%. In validation, the model predicted progression to ophthalmopathy a median of approximately 6.6 months before onset, with 70% to 71% sensitivity and just under 75% specificity. A discovery cohort of roughly 96 patients, 43 with Graves' ophthalmopathy and 57 with stable Graves' hyperthyroidism, was used to find distinguishing TCR V-J signatures. Prospective prediction of ophthalmopathy was tested in an independent validation cohort consisting of some 20 hyperthyroidism patients and around 17 patients who later progressed to ophthalmopathy. The roughly 90 discovery patients were divided at random into training and test sets in a 7:3 ratio. In about 6 Graves' hyperthyroidism patients, the study also compared T-cell repertoires from thyroid tissue with T-cell repertoires from blood. Once sampling was done, hyperthyroidism patients were given methimazole at a starting dose of 30 mg daily, whereas ophthalmopathy patients were given high-dose intravenous methylprednisolone. A second multiplex PCR round built the libraries, followed by size selection and purification. Paired-end sequencing of the libraries was performed with 100 bp reads on an Illumina HiSeq2000. SOAPnuke was used to process the raw data, throwing out any read that contained adapters or uncalled bases, had a mean Phred below 15, or lacked an exact constant-primer or identifier match. COPE v1.2.5 was used to merge high-quality paired reads, and clonotypes were defined as unique nucleotide sequences. Clonotypes were aligned to IMGT TRBV, TRBD and TRBJ reference segments using MiTCR v1.1. Analysis was restricted to V-J combinations with a frequency above 0.0001, which covered roughly 99% of repertoires. The TCS score was defined as the ratio of F50 (clonal expansion) to E x V (chaos), calculated using BLOSUM62-based TCRdist between CDR3 peptides within each V-J. Welch's t-statistics and random forest reduced 514 V-J features to 10 to 15, which were used in a naive Bayes classifier (R e1071). No statistical method was used to set the sample size in advance, and investigators knew the group allocation. The paper reports TCR Vbeta CDR3 sequencing of 130 to 150 peripheral blood samples: under 45 ophthalmopathy, about 75 hyperthyroidism and approximately 17 progressor patients.

The V and J genes are TRBV27 and TRBJ2-1; no D segment can be confidently identified. This sample comprised peripheral blood mononuclear cells (PBMCs), obtained at new diagnosis, from a patient treated with antithyroid drugs. The receptor was derived from a middle-aged woman with Graves disease. Donor details come from another sample of the same person, matched by shared clones. The CDR3 reads as follows: CASSLPAGNEQFF. The bases are TGTGCCAGCAGTTTACCCGCTGGAAATGAGCAGTTCTTC.